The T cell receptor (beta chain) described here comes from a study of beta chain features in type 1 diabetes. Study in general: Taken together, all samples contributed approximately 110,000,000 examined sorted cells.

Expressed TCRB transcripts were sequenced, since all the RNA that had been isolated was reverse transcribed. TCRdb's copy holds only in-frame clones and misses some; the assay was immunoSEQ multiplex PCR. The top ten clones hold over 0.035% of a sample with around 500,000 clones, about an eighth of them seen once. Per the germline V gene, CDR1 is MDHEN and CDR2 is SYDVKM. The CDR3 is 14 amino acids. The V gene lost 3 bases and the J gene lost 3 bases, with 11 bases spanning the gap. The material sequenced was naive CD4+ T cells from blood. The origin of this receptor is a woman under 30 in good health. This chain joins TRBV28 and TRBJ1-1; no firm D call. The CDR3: CASSLTLGDTEAFF. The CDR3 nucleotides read TGTGCCAGCAGTTTGACATTGGGAGACACTGAAGCTTTCTTT.